These 32 T cell receptor beta chains came from one sample sequenced in a study of T-cell reconstitution after alpha-beta-depleted transplantation in children. Unique molecular identifiers featured in how the TCRbeta library was prepared. From the PCR reads, TCRdb called clonotypes with MiXCR, one entry per CDR3 protein. Altogether hundreds of thousands of distinct CDR3 sequences are present, roughly 10% being singletons, with the ten largest covering 2%. Sequenced here: PBMCs, sampled before TCRalphabeta/CD19-depleted stem cell transplant. Receptors originate from a child aged 2 to 15 with inherited bone marrow failure, due to receive a stem cell transplant.

This clonotype was seen many times. The chain joins TRBV7-2 to TRBJ2-3; possibly TRBD2 for D (5 bases). The CDR3 is 14 residues long. Germline assignment: CDR1 SGHTA and CDR2 FQGNSA. Deletions cut 5 bases from V and 2 bases from J, with 11 bases between. CDR3 protein: CASSPKRTTDTQYF. CDR3 coding DNA: TGTGCCAGCAGCCCCAAGCGGACCACAGATACGCAGTATTTT.

This clonotype occurred many times. The J gene is TRBJ2-7, the V gene TRBV12-3 or TRBV12-4; TRBD1 aligns across 10 bases. The CDR3 contains 13 residues. The V segment lost 7 bases and the J segment 7 bases; nucleotides outside the gene matches: 7. CDR3 sequence reads: CASNPGQGYEQYF. CDR3 DNA sequence: TGTGCCAGCAATCCGGGACAGGGGTATGAGCAGTACTTC.

This clonotype was recorded many times. This rearrangement joins TRBV29-1 to TRBJ2-5; no clear D. V lost 7 bases and J lost 5, with 17 bases in between. The CDR3 is made up of 13 amino acids. From germline, CDR1 is SQVTM and CDR2 ANQGSEA. The DNA of the CDR3 is TGCAGCGCCCCCTCGGCGTGGGCGGAGACCCAGTACTTC. Translating gives CSAPSAWAETQYF.

About this clonotype: The junction does not match germline at one end; this may be a read error. The CDR3 DNA reads as TGTGCCAGCAGCTTCTGGGCACCCAATGGGCAGTTCTTC. Protein sequence: CASSFWAPNGQFF. The V gene is TRBV11-2, the J gene TRBJ2-1, with no clear D. In germline, CDR1 is SGHAT, CDR2 FQNNGV. CDR3 length: 13 amino acids.

This clonotype was seen ten or more times. This chain links TRBV27 with TRBJ2-7, with a tentative D call TRBD2 (6 bases). The V gene's germline CDR1 is MNHEY and CDR2 SMNVEV (reference sequence). The V gene lost 3 bases and the J gene lost 2 bases, with 14 bases spanning the gap. This CDR3 has 15 amino acids. The CDR3: CASSFRAGGPYEQYF. The CDR3 DNA sequence: TGTGCCAGCAGTTTTCGTGCCGGGGGTCCCTACGAGCAGTACTTC.

This clonotype has at least ten counts. This chain joins TRBV7-2 and TRBJ1-2, with 9 bases lining up with TRBD1. Germline assignment: CDR1 SGHTA and CDR2 FQGNSA. The CDR3 loop spans 15 amino acids. With 3 bases clipped from V and 2 bases from J, the junction kept 4 bases outside the gene matches. The CDR3 sequence: CASSFTGGANYGYTF. The CDR3 nucleotides read TGTGCCAGCAGCTTCACAGGGGGCGCGAACTATGGCTACACCTTC.

This clonotype was counted ten times or more. The chain combines TRBV27 with TRBJ2-7; perhaps TRBD2 as D (6 bases). Trimming took off 4 bases at V and 1 base at J, with 11 bases between the two ends. This CDR3 contains 14 residues. Germline V gives CDR1 MNHEY, CDR2 SMNVEV (reference sequence). CDR3 amino acids: CASSSTGLSYEQYF. The CDR3 DNA follows: TGTGCCAGCAGTTCCACAGGACTATCCTACGAGCAGTACTTC.

This clonotype was seen many times. V gene TRBV28 combines with J gene TRBJ1-1, with 7 bases matching TRBD1. Germline V gene lookup returns CDR1 MDHEN and CDR2 SYDVKM. V was clipped by 6 bases and J by 4 bases; unmatched bases: 5. This CDR3 has 13 residues. The CDR3 loop reads CASRGGFRTEAFF. The CDR3 DNA reads as TGTGCCAGCAGAGGGGGCTTCCGCACTGAAGCTTTCTTT.

This clonotype came up many times. The rearrangement links TRBV6-5 to TRBJ2-2, with 13 positions matching TRBD2. This CDR3 contains 18 residues. The trim removed 0 bases at V and 6 bases at J, leaving 7 bases unmatched. CDR1 and CDR2 (germline): MNHEY, SVGAGI. The CDR3 sequence: CASSYSSYTSGRAGELFF. CDR3 sequence (DNA): TGTGCCAGCAGTTACTCGAGTTATACTAGCGGGAGGGCCGGGGAGCTGTTTTTT.

There are many counts of this clonotype. The chain joins TRBV29-1 to TRBJ2-1, with 9 bases lining up with TRBD1. This CDR3 spans 18 amino acids. CDR1 and CDR2 from the germline V gene are SQVTM and ANQGSEA. The V gene end was trimmed by 7 bases and the J gene end by 2 bases; junction bases not matched to a gene: 18. The CDR3 DNA follows: TGCAGCGCCGGCCCGAACAGGGGGCGGCTAGCGGCCTACAATGAGCAGTTCTTC. Translated: CSAGPNRGRLAAYNEQFF.

Ten or more counts support this clonotype. The chain recombines TRBV28 with TRBJ1-2, with D unclear. The CDR3 sequence is 11 residues long. Per germline, CDR1 MDHEN and CDR2 SYDVKM. Trimming took 7 bases from V and 6 from J, leaving 9 bases between them. The CDR3 region is CASTGAHGYTF. The CDR3 DNA is TGTGCCAGCACCGGAGCGCATGGCTACACCTTC.

This clonotype has more than one count but fewer than ten. This sequence joins TRBV5-1 and TRBJ2-1, with 9 nucleotides matching TRBD2. The CDR3 has 16 residues. Germline lookup yields CDR1 SGHRS and CDR2 YFSETQ. The V gene end was trimmed by 4 bases and the J gene end by 0 bases; junction bases not matched to a gene: 5. This chain's CDR3 is CASSRGLAYSYNEQFF. The CDR3 DNA reads TGCGCCAGCAGCAGGGGACTAGCCTACTCCTACAATGAGCAGTTCTTC.

This clonotype was seen many times. V usage is TRBV9 and J usage is TRBJ2-2; perhaps TRBD2 as D (7 bases). Germline V CDR1 and CDR2: SGDLS, YYNGEE. The V end was cut by 0 bases, the J end by 3 bases, with 12 bases between. This CDR3 is built from 16 residues. The CDR3 nucleotides are TGTGCCAGCAGCGTAGACGGGGGGCGCGACACCGGGGAGCTGTTTTTT. Its translation: CASSVDGGRDTGELFF.

This clonotype came up a few times. The chain is built from TRBV5-4 and TRBJ2-3; 10 bases are shared with TRBD2. The V and J ends lost 1 base and 0 bases, in that order; junction bases with no gene match: 8. Per germline, CDR1 SGHNT and CDR2 YYREEE (reference sequence). The CDR3 extends over 18 amino acids. CDR3 DNA: TGTGCCAGCAGCTTGTCCTACAAGACTAGCGGGAGCACAGATACGCAGTATTTT. Its protein product is CASSLSYKTSGSTDTQYF.

The gene calls are TRBV11-2 and TRBJ2-7, with 15 positions matching TRBD2. The CDR3 extends over 18 amino acids. Germline V lookup: CDR1 SGHAT, CDR2 FQNNGV. Trimming at V came to 1 base and at J to 4 bases, leaving 8 bases not matched to a gene. The chain's CDR3 is CASSLVGTSGRTGYEQYF. CDR3 in DNA: TGTGCCAGCAGCTTAGTGGGGACTAGCGGGAGGACGGGGTACGAGCAGTACTTC.

This clonotype was detected ten times or more. The rearrangement uses TRBV5-1 and TRBJ2-3, with a weak D call TRBD2 (5 bases). The germline gives CDR1 SGHRS, CDR2 YFSETQ. With 0 bases removed from V and 4 bases from J, the gap between germline ends came to 15 bases. The CDR3 runs 16 residues. CDR3: CASSLELPASSDTQYF. DNA of the CDR3: TGCGCCAGCAGCTTGGAGCTGCCCGCTAGCTCAGATACGCAGTATTTT.

The table lists this clonotype with many counts. The chain is built from TRBV5-1 and TRBJ2-1, with 11 bases that match TRBD2. J lost 9 bases, V lost 5 bases, and 7 bases had no gene match. CDR1 is SGHRS and CDR2 is YFSETQ in the germline V gene. The CDR3 runs to 14 residues. The CDR3 sequence: CASSDLAGGGEQFF. CDR3 bases: TGCGCCAGCAGTGATCTAGCGGGAGGAGGTGAGCAGTTCTTC.

This clonotype was seen many times. The CDR3 nucleotides read TGTGCCAGCAGCGCACTAGCGGGACTCTACAATGAGCAGTTCTTC. Translated, it gives CASSALAGLYNEQFF. The gene calls are TRBV13 and TRBJ2-1; 10 bases fit TRBD2. V was pared by 5 bases and J by 3 bases, with 4 bases of the junction left unmatched. The CDR3 loop spans 15 amino acids. Looked up from germline, CDR1 is PRHDT and CDR2 is FYEKMQ (reference sequence).

This clonotype appeared many times. The rearrangement uses TRBV2 and TRBJ1-4; weak D call: TRBD1 (5 bases). CDR1 and CDR2 (germline): SNHLY, FYNNEI. Trimming stripped 2 bases from V and 7 bases from J, with 11 bases between. CDR3 length: 14 amino acids. The CDR3 DNA reads TGTGCCAGCAGTGAATTGGCAGGGAGTGAAAAACTGTTTTTT. It yields the protein CASSELAGSEKLFF.

This clonotype was found many times. This sequence joins TRBV6-1 and TRBJ2-1, with D tentatively TRBD1 (6 bases). This CDR3 comprises 14 residues. Trimming pared 10 bases from V and 0 bases from J, leaving 13 bases between. Germline V CDR1 and CDR2: MNHNS, SASEGT. The CDR3 protein is CATQRTDSYNEQFF. The CDR3 nucleotides are TGTGCCACACAGCGGACAGACTCCTACAATGAGCAGTTCTTC.

This clonotype has just a few counts. The chain uses TRBV5-4 and TRBJ2-7, with 14 positions matching TRBD2. The V gene's germline CDR1 is SGHNT and CDR2 YYREEE (reference sequence). Unmatched junction bases numbered 4, after V lost 4 bases and J lost 1 base. The CDR3 covers 16 residues. The DNA for the CDR3 is TGTGCCAGCAGCCGGGGACTAGCGGGAGAATCCTACGAGCAGTACTTC. Translation gives CASSRGLAGESYEQYF.

This clonotype occurred a few times. This rearrangement joins TRBV5-1 to TRBJ1-1; D unresolved. CDR3 length: 14 amino acids. V lost 4 bases to trimming and J lost 0 bases, with 10 bases between them. CDR1 and CDR2 from the germline V gene are SGHRS and YFSETQ. The CDR3 DNA is TGCGCCAGCAGCGGAAGGACGGTGAACACTGAAGCTTTCTTT. Protein sequence: CASSGRTVNTEAFF.

This clonotype was seen ten or more times. V is TRBV20-1 and J is TRBJ2-1; 15 bases map to TRBD2. In germline, CDR1 is DFQATT, CDR2 SNEGSKA (reference sequence). There are 17 residues in the CDR3. The trim removed 2 bases at V and 1 base at J, leaving 3 bases unmatched. This CDR3 is CSARPGLAGGSYNEQFF. CDR3 DNA sequence: TGCAGTGCTAGACCGGGACTAGCGGGAGGATCCTACAATGAGCAGTTCTTC.

This clonotype was recorded at least ten times. The V and J genes are TRBV6-1 and TRBJ1-1; unclear D gene. In germline, CDR1 is MNHNS, CDR2 SASEGT. V shed 6 bases and J shed 0 bases, with 17 bases lying between them. The CDR3 consists of 16 residues. Here the CDR3 reads CASSDLQAVVNTEAFF. The CDR3 DNA sequence: TGTGCCAGCAGCGATCTCCAGGCGGTAGTGAACACTGAAGCTTTCTTT.

This clonotype was recorded at least ten times. V and J are TRBV7-9 and TRBJ1-2, with D perhaps matching TRBD1 (5 bases). Trimming removed 5 bases from V and 0 bases from J, with 13 bases in between. Germline assignment: CDR1 SEHNR and CDR2 FQNEAQ (reference sequence). This CDR3 is 15 amino acids long. The CDR3 protein is CASSEGWGSNYGYTF. Here the CDR3 DNA reads TGTGCCAGCAGCGAGGGGTGGGGCTCTAACTATGGCTACACCTTC.

In this sample, this clonotype turned up a few times. The chain combines TRBV3-1 with TRBJ2-1, with a tentative D call TRBD1 (5 bases). The CDR3 contains 14 residues. Trimming left V 8 bases short and J 4 bases short, with 15 bases between. Germline assignment: CDR1 LGHDT and CDR2 YNNKEL (reference sequence). DNA of the CDR3: TGTGCCAGCCGAGGTACAACAGGATACAATGAGCAGTTCTTC. Translated, it gives CASRGTTGYNEQFF.

This clonotype was observed many times. The chain recombines TRBV20-1 with TRBJ1-6; D remains ambiguous. Trimming took off 3 bases at V and 9 bases at J, with 15 bases between the two ends. The CDR3 contains 14 residues. In germline, CDR1 is DFQATT, CDR2 SNEGSKA (reference sequence). Here the CDR3 reads CSASPETWVSPLHF. The CDR3 DNA is TGCAGTGCTAGTCCCGAGACCTGGGTTTCACCCCTCCACTTT.

Note on this clonotype: A read error may produce the germline difference seen at one junction end. The chain recombines TRBV5-1 with TRBJ1-1, with TRBD1 matching 9 bases. Germline loops: CDR1 SGHRS, CDR2 YFSETQ. This CDR3 has 14 amino acids. CDR3 loop: CASSLLTGGTQAFF. The CDR3 region has the DNA TGCGCCAGCAGCTTATTAACAGGGGGCACTCAAGCTTTCTTT.

The table lists this clonotype with a count of one. A much more abundant neighbour one base away suggests this may be a read error. The chain is built from TRBV27 and TRBJ2-3; D may be TRBD2 (5 bases). Germline loops: CDR1 MNHEY, CDR2 SMNVEV (reference sequence). The CDR3 has 10 amino acids. CDR3 amino acids: CASGRGTEYF. The CDR3 DNA reads as TGTGCCAGCGGACGGGGTACGGAGTATTTT.

This clonotype has just a few counts. V and J are TRBV11-1 and TRBJ2-7, with 10 bases identical to TRBD1. The CDR3 loop spans 20 amino acids. V was clipped by 1 base and J by 5 bases; unmatched bases: 20. Germline V lookup: CDR1 SGHAT, CDR2 FQDESV (reference sequence). CDR3 bases: TGTGCCAGCAGCTTAGGCGTCAGGGGGGGCAGTGACAGGGGGCTTGACGAGCAGTACTTC. Translated, it gives CASSLGVRGGSDRGLDEQYF.

In this sample, this clonotype turned up many times. The chain recombines TRBV20-1 with TRBJ1-3; unclear D gene. The V and J ends lost 3 bases and 3 bases respectively, with 6 bases between them. Germline V gene data show CDR1 as DFQATT and CDR2 as SNEGSKA (reference sequence). CDR3 size: 12 residues. The CDR3 here is CSASSGGNTIYF. The CDR3 DNA reads TGCAGTGCTAGTAGTGGTGGAAACACCATATATTTT.

At least ten counts were recorded for this clonotype. The V and J genes are TRBV11-2 and TRBJ2-5; D is perhaps TRBD1 (5 bases). V shed 1 base and J shed 5 bases, with 8 bases lying between them. Germline CDR1 and CDR2: SGHAT and FQNNGV. The CDR3 has 13 amino acids. The CDR3: CASSLVGHETQYF. Written as DNA, the CDR3 is TGTGCCAGCAGCTTAGTGGGGCACGAGACCCAGTACTTC.